This passage covers 18 T cell receptor beta chains from one sample sequenced in a study of blood T cell repertoires in COVID-19. Some clones are missing from TCRdb's copy, which holds only in-frame ones; the method was immunoSEQ multiplex PCR. The sample shows 150,000 or so clones, about 86% of them seen only once. The sequenced sample was peripheral blood. The receptors shown here come from a man over 45 with active or convalescent COVID-19.

V is TRBV3-1 (or the pseudogene TRBV3-2) and J is TRBJ1-1; 10 bases agree with TRBD1. The CDR3 spans 14 residues. V lost 8 bases to trimming and J lost 5 bases; unmatched junction nucleotides: 8. Germline V lookup: CDR1 LGHDT, CDR2 YNNKEL (reference sequence). Written as DNA, the CDR3 is TGTGCCAGCGCCCTAGGACAGGGGGTAACTGAAGCTTTCTTT. Its translation is CASALGQGVTEAFF.

The V call is TRBV19, the J call TRBJ2-1; 8 nucleotides align to TRBD1. Per germline, CDR1 LNHDA and CDR2 SQIVND (reference sequence). V trimming: 7 bases; J trimming: 7 bases; junction bases outside the gene matches: 9. This CDR3 region has 14 residues. CDR3 region: CASTSGQGLNEQFF. CDR3 bases: TGTGCCAGTACGTCAGGACAGGGTTTGAATGAGCAGTTCTTC. Filled out from reference TRBV19 and TRBJ2-1, the complete variable domain reads DGGITQSPKYLFRKEGQNVTLSCEQNLNHDAMYWYRQDPGQGLRLIYYSQIVNDFQKGDIAEGYSVSREKKESFPLTVTSAQKNPTAFYLCASTSGQGLNEQFFGPGTRLTVL.

CDR3: CSPVAGGGDTQYF. The DNA for the CDR3 is TGCAGCCCAGTAGCGGGAGGCGGAGATACGCAGTATTTT. The rearrangement uses TRBV29-1 and TRBJ2-3; 10 bases fit TRBD2. Germline V gene data show CDR1 as SQVTM and CDR2 as ANQGSEA. This CDR3 is built from 13 residues. J was trimmed by 5 bases and V by 8 bases; bases with no gene match: 7.

This clone has only one observation. The chain uses TRBV3-1 (or the pseudogene TRBV3-2) and TRBJ2-4; 7 bases are shared with TRBD1. Losses at the gene ends were 4 bases for V and 1 base for J; bases not matched to a gene: 10. Germline assignment: CDR1 LGHDT and CDR2 YNNKEL (reference sequence). This CDR3 region has 17 residues. The CDR3 nucleotides are TGTGCCAGCAGCCCGTTCGGACAGGTCGTCGCCAAAAACATTCAGTACTTC. This gives the protein CASSPFGQVVAKNIQYF.

The chain combines TRBV5-8 with TRBJ2-5; 8 bases agree with TRBD1. CDR3 length: 16 residues. V was pared by 4 bases and J by 5 bases, with 13 bases of the junction left unmatched. The V gene's germline CDR1 is SGHTS and CDR2 YDEGEE. CDR3 amino acids: CASSAPRGRGQETQYF. Here the CDR3 DNA reads TGTGCCAGCAGCGCGCCTCGGGGCAGGGGGCAGGAGACCCAGTACTTC.

This chain connects TRBV19 to TRBJ1-1; 9 nucleotides agree with TRBD1. CDR3 size: 15 residues. V trimming: 5 bases; J trimming: 8 bases; junction bases outside the gene matches: 12. The germline CDR1 and CDR2 sequences are LNHDA and SQIVND (reference sequence). As DNA, the CDR3 is TGTGCCAGTAGTGCACAGGGGGCAGTGTCGGGGGAAGCTTTCTTT. This gives the protein CASSAQGAVSGEAFF.

This CDR3 reads CASSLTPGSYNSPLHF. The CDR3 coding sequence is TGCGCCAGCAGCTTGACTCCGGGGTCCTATAATTCACCCCTCCACTTT. V usage is TRBV5-1 and J usage is TRBJ1-6; D uncertain. Trimming removed 1 base from V and 1 base from J, with 9 bases in between. This CDR3 region has 16 residues. Per the germline V gene, CDR1 is SGHRS and CDR2 is YFSETQ.

The V and J genes are TRBV5-5 and TRBJ1-1, with 10 positions matching TRBD1. The CDR3 has 16 residues. The germline CDR1 and CDR2 sequences are SGHKS and YYEKEE (reference sequence). The V segment lost 4 bases and the J segment 3 bases; nucleotides outside the gene matches: 9. The CDR3 sequence: CASSPPGQGPYTEAFF. The DNA for the CDR3 is TGTGCCAGCAGCCCACCGGGACAGGGGCCCTACACTGAAGCTTTCTTT.

V is TRBV4-2 and J is TRBJ2-3, with 11 bases matching TRBD2. Trimming took 0 bases from V and 2 from J; bases not matched to a gene: 4. Germline CDR1 LGHNA, CDR2 YNFKEQ. This CDR3 spans 17 amino acids. The CDR3 spells CASSQEVAGGVTDTQYF. CDR3 nucleotide sequence: TGTGCCAGCAGCCAAGAAGTAGCGGGAGGGGTCACAGATACGCAGTATTTT.

The chain is built from TRBV12-5 and TRBJ2-7; D unclear. Trimming shortened V by 3 bases and J by 0 bases, and 12 bases separated the two germline ends. CDR1 and CDR2 from the germline V gene are LGHNT and FRNRAP. The CDR3 extends over 15 amino acids. Here the CDR3 reads CASGFMTRVSYEQYF. CDR3 in DNA: TGTGCTAGTGGTTTCATGACACGAGTCTCCTACGAGCAGTACTTC. Supplemented by reference TRBV12-5 and TRBJ2-7, the full variable domain reads DARVTQTPRHKVTEMGQEVTMRCQPILGHNTVFWYRQTMMQGLELLAYFRNRAPLDDSGMPKDRFSAEMPDATLATLKIQPSEPRDSAVYFCASGFMTRVSYEQYFGPGTRLTVT.

This chain connects TRBV7-9 to TRBJ1-4; 8 bases match TRBD1. Germline V gene data show CDR1 as SEHNR and CDR2 as FQNEAQ (reference sequence). The V gene end was trimmed by 3 bases and the J gene end by 6 bases; junction bases not matched to a gene: 6. The CDR3 has 15 amino acids. The CDR3 loop is CASSLDGQGHEKLFF. In DNA, the CDR3 is TGTGCCAGCAGCTTGGATGGACAGGGCCATGAAAAACTGTTTTTT. The full variable domain, with the rest looked up from reference TRBV7-9 and TRBJ1-4, is DTGVSQNPRHKITKRGQNVTFRCDPISEHNRLYWYRQTLGQGPEFLTYFQNEAQLEKSRLLSDRFSAERPKGSFSTLEIQRTEQGDSAMYLCASSLDGQGHEKLFFGSGTQLSVL.

V usage is TRBV4-2 and J usage is TRBJ2-7; 7 bases fit TRBD2. Looked up from germline, CDR1 is LGHNA and CDR2 is YNFKEQ. Trimming took 4 bases from V and 0 from J; bases not matched to a gene: 0. CDR3 length: 13 amino acids. In DNA form, the CDR3 reads TGTGCCAGCAGCCGCGGGAGCTCCTACGAGCAGTACTTC. As protein: CASSRGSSYEQYF.

The gene calls are TRBV27 and TRBJ1-5; 10 nucleotides align to TRBD1. V shed 10 bases and J 7 bases; nucleotides not matched to a gene: 10. Germline V CDR1 and CDR2: MNHEY, SMNVEV (reference sequence). The CDR3 is 14 amino acids. The CDR3 loop reads CANPGDRGRQPQHF. The CDR3 nucleotides read TGTGCCAACCCGGGGGACAGGGGCAGACAGCCCCAGCATTTT.

The rearrangement joins TRBV6-5 to TRBJ1-2; 7 bases align to TRBD1. Germline lookup yields CDR1 MNHEY and CDR2 SVGAGI. V was clipped by 6 bases and J by 6 bases; unmatched bases: 7. The CDR3 extends over 13 amino acids. CDR3 loop: CASRRDSPNGYTF. DNA of the CDR3: TGTGCCAGCAGACGGGACAGCCCCAATGGCTACACCTTC.

The sample holds one count of this clone. The chain has TRBV4-3 and TRBJ1-3; D remains ambiguous. CDR3 size: 16 residues. V lost 0 bases and J 0 bases, leaving 9 bases between the germline ends. Germline V gives CDR1 LGHNA, CDR2 YSLEER. Here the CDR3 DNA reads TGCGCCAGCAGCCAAGATGGACTGAGCTCTGGAAACACCATATATTTT. This codes for CASSQDGLSSGNTIYF.

The chain combines TRBV3-1 (or the pseudogene TRBV3-2) with TRBJ2-7; 11 bases are shared with TRBD1. Per germline, CDR1 LGHDT and CDR2 YNNKEL (reference sequence). This CDR3 is 16 amino acids long. J lost 7 bases, V lost 3 bases, and 11 bases had no gene match. The CDR3 nucleotides read TGTGCCAGCAGCCATTCTTACTACGGGACAGGGGGTGAGCAGTACTTC. Translated, it gives CASSHSYYGTGGEQYF.

The gene calls are TRBV6-2 or TRBV6-3 and TRBJ2-7, with a possible D match to TRBD1 (5 bases). Germline loops: CDR1 MNHEY, CDR2 SVGEGT. CDR3 length equals 12 residues. Trimming removed 5 bases at V and 6 bases at J, with 11 bases between. The CDR3 sequence: CASSATAREQYF. DNA of the CDR3: TGTGCCAGCAGTGCGACAGCCCGCGAGCAGTACTTC.

This clone has only one observation. Written as DNA, the CDR3 is TGTGCCAGCAGCCTAACAGGGTGGGGTACTGAAGCTTTCTTT. This translates into CASSLTGWGTEAFF. The chain employs TRBV28 and TRBJ1-1; D perhaps matches TRBD1 (6 bases). Germline values: CDR1 MDHEN, CDR2 SYDVKM. Deletions cut 6 bases from V and 5 bases from J, with 16 bases between. The length of the CDR3 is 14 residues.